The clone carrying this T cell receptor beta chain was detected ten times or more. Its cognate antigen is unknown. Relying on iRepertoire HTBI primers and Arm-PCR of CDR3 regions, the team built TCR beta libraries. TCRdb used MiXCR to reprocess the multiplex PCR reads, holding one entry per CDR3 protein. The repertoire consists of 530,000 or so distinct CDR3 sequences, with roughly a sixth occurring once and the leading ten covering 9.5% to 15%. Trimming shortened V by 5 bases and J by 5 bases, and 18 bases separated the two germline ends. Per germline, CDR1 DFQATT and CDR2 SNEGSKA (reference sequence). The CDR3 has 14 residues. Time point indicated: newly diagnosed GD, antithyroid drugs for less than 3 months. Generation of the TCR library employed RNA extracted from PBMCs. The source of the patients was an endocrinology department in Xi'an, China. Approximately 10 milliliters of peripheral blood went into EDTA tubes.

This sample was included in a study of regulatory T cells in long-lasting Graves disease. Study information: Antithyroid drugs had been taken by newly diagnosed Graves' patients for under 3 months. Study results and caveats: Patients with persistent disease shared 2,700 or so public clonotypes, outpacing the approximately 920 shared by new patients.

This sample also appeared in a second study, on T cells in Graves' hyperthyroidism and ophthalmopathy.

This material consisted of peripheral blood mononuclear cells (PBMCs), taken at new diagnosis, from a patient treated with antithyroid drugs. The chain employs TRBV20-1 and TRBJ2-5, with D possibly called TRBD1 or TRBD2 (5 bases each). This receptor was obtained from a man younger than 30 with Graves disease. The CDR3 protein is CSAPKGPAGETQYF. The CDR3, as DNA: TGCAGTGCTCCGAAGGGACCAGCCGGTGAGACCCAGTACTTC.